This entry lists 10 T cell receptor beta chains sequenced from one sample in a study of chemoradiotherapy in HPV16-positive cancers. Method: immunoSEQ multiplex PCR; TCRdb's copy keeps in-frame clones and lacks some. The sample includes about 9,000 clones, 70% to 90% of them seen just once. The input for sequencing was blood, taken from a patient who underwent chemoradiotherapy. All receptors come from a human donor with HPV-associated anogenital cancer.

This clone ranks as medium-sized. V is TRBV19 and J is TRBJ1-5; no firm D call. Germline assignment: CDR1 LNHDA and CDR2 SQIVND (reference sequence). Trimming removed 11 bases from V and 0 bases from J, with 14 bases in between. The CDR3 runs to 14 residues. The CDR3 sequence is CASDTRDSNQPQHF. The CDR3 nucleotides read TGTGCCTCAGATACACGGGATAGCAATCAGCCCCAGCATTTT.

V usage is TRBV5-4 and J usage is TRBJ2-2; D gene unclear. CDR3 length: 14 residues. From germline, CDR1 is SGHNT and CDR2 YYREEE (reference sequence). Trimming stripped 4 bases from V and 2 bases from J, with 9 bases between. The CDR3 region is CASSVDFNTGELFF. The CDR3 region has the DNA TGTGCCAGCAGCGTCGACTTCAACACCGGGGAGCTGTTTTTT.

This sequence joins TRBV11-1 and TRBJ2-3; 8 bases line up with TRBD2. Looked up from germline, CDR1 is SGHAT and CDR2 is FQDESV (reference sequence). The CDR3 covers 14 residues. V lost 5 bases, J lost 3 bases, and 4 bases stayed unmatched. The CDR3 loop reads CASSIGGGTDTQYF. The CDR3 DNA reads TGTGCCAGCAGCATCGGGGGGGGGACAGATACGCAGTATTTT.

This clone turned up a few times. V gene TRBV28 combines with J gene TRBJ2-2; perhaps TRBD2 as D (5 bases). Germline V gene sequence: CDR1 MDHEN, CDR2 SYDVKM. This CDR3 is built from 14 residues. The CDR3 coding sequence is TGTGCTATAACGTCGGGGAATGAAGCCGGGGAGCTGTTTTTT. This sequence encodes CAITSGNEAGELFF.

The V call is TRBV5-1, the J call TRBJ1-2, with D possibly TRBD1 on 6 matching bases. Germline CDR1 and CDR2: SGHRS and YFSETQ. Trimming took 5 bases from V and 4 from J, leaving 12 bases between them. The CDR3 is made up of 13 amino acids. CDR3 coding DNA: TGCGCCAGCAGAGGACAGCTCCTCTATGGCTACACCTTC. It translates to CASRGQLLYGYTF.

This sequence joins TRBV27 and TRBJ2-7; 9 nucleotides align to TRBD1. The CDR3 sequence is 12 residues long. With 4 bases clipped from V and 10 bases from J, the junction kept 5 bases outside the gene matches. Germline V lookup: CDR1 MNHEY, CDR2 SMNVEV (reference sequence). The CDR3 DNA reads as TGTGCCAGCAGTTACCCGGGACAGGGACAGTACTTC. Translation gives CASSYPGQGQYF.

The V and J genes are TRBV12-2 and TRBJ1-5; the table gives TRBD1 as D, unverified against the DNA. TRBV12-2 is shown as a pseudogene. This CDR3 is 16 amino acids long. CDR3 nucleotide sequence: TGTGCAAGTCGCCCCCGGCCGAACAGGGGACATCAGCCCCAGCATTTT. Encoded protein: CASRPRPNRGHQPQHF.

V is TRBV11-3 and J is TRBJ2-1, with D possibly matching TRBD1 (6 bases). The CDR3 totals 14 residues. The V end was cut by 3 bases, the J end by 8 bases, with 14 bases between. In germline, CDR1 is SGHNT, CDR2 YENEEA. CDR3 region: CASSFTDQGYEQFF. CDR3 sequence (DNA): TGTGCCAGCAGCTTTACCGATCAGGGGTATGAGCAGTTCTTC. The full variable domain, rest sourced from reference TRBV11-3 and TRBJ2-1, is EAGVVQSPRYKIIEKKQPVAFWCNPISGHNTLYWYLQNLGQGPELLIRYENEEAVDDSQLPKDRFSAERLKGVDSTLKIQPAELGDSAVYLCASSFTDQGYEQFFGPGTRLTVL.

The chain recombines TRBV19 with TRBJ1-2, with 10 bases identical to TRBD1. The J segment lost 1 base and the V segment lost 0 bases, leaving 5 bases of the junction unmatched. The CDR3 runs to 17 residues. Germline CDR1 and CDR2: LNHDA and SQIVND (reference sequence). The CDR3 spells CASSIDLGQGSNYGYTF. The CDR3 coding sequence is TGTGCCAGTAGTATAGACCTGGGACAGGGGAGTAACTATGGCTACACCTTC.

This chain joins TRBV5-4 and TRBJ2-3, with D uncertain. Germline values: CDR1 SGHNT, CDR2 YYREEE (reference sequence). This CDR3 spans 14 amino acids. Trimming took 1 base from V and 2 from J, leaving 8 bases between them. The CDR3 region is CASSLRADTDTQYF. The CDR3 nucleotides read TGTGCCAGCAGCTTGAGGGCGGACACAGATACGCAGTATTTT. The full variable domain, its missing parts supplied by reference TRBV5-4 and TRBJ2-3, is ETGVTQSPTHLIKTRGQQVTLRCSSQSGHNTVSWYQQALGQGPQFIFQYYREEENGRGNFPPRFSGLQFPNYSSELNVNALELDDSALYLCASSLRADTDTQYFGPGTRLTVL.